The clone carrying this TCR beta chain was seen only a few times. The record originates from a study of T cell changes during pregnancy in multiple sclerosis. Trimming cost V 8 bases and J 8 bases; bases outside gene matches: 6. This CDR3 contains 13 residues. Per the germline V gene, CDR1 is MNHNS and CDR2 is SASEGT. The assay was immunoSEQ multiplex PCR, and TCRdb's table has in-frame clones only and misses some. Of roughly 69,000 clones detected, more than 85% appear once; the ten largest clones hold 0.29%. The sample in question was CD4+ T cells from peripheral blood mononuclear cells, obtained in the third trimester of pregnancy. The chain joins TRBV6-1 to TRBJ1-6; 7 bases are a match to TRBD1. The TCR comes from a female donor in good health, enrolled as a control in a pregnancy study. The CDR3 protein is CASAGGLDSPLHF. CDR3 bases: TGTGCCAGCGCAGGGGGGCTAGATTCACCCCTCCACTTT.